This T cell receptor beta chain is from a study of cytomegalovirus exposure and HLA in healthy donors. Study results and limitations: Within the data, a cluster of highly shared sequence variants was likely a sequencing artifact.

Concerning this clone itself: Its antigen is currently unknown.

The CDR3 consists of 18 residues. V shed 4 bases, J shed 4 bases, and the junction held 16 bases outside the gene matches. Germline V gene lookup returns CDR1 LGHNA and CDR2 YSLEER. PCR amplification relied on 60 Vbeta primers (plus 13 Jbeta primers). Here immunoSEQ multiplex PCR was the method, and the copy in TCRdb shows in-frame clones only, minus some. Here the sample table reports about 140,000 clones. The sequenced sample consisted of PBMCs. This chain uses TRBV4-3 with TRBJ2-1; the match to TRBD1 covers 7 bases. The sequence was obtained from a male donor in good health and CMV-seronegative. The CDR3 DNA follows: TGCGCCAGCAGCCCTAGTCTTGAGGGGGCCCCGTCATACAATGAGCAGTTCTTC. This translates into CASSPSLEGAPSYNEQFF.